The following is a TCR beta chain sequence with its context. Trimming stripped 4 bases from V and 2 bases from J, with 13 bases between. This CDR3 is built from 15 residues. Germline lookup yields CDR1 SGHTA and CDR2 FQGNSA. Primers for the PCR totalled 60 Vbeta and 13 Jbeta. Per the original data handling: Roughly 10 million shared chains were among the roughly 80 million unique TCR beta chains that a later analysis counted. The protocol was immunoSEQ multiplex PCR, while the TCRdb copy is restricted to in-frame clones and leaves out a portion. The V and J calls and the clone size are those of that table, but D and trimming were determined from the DNA. The sample has approximately 90,000 clones, roughly 70% seen once. This entry belongs to a study of cytomegalovirus exposure and HLA in healthy donors.

The V call is TRBV7-2, the J call TRBJ2-3; no reliable D call. The sequencing input was PBMCs. The source is a man between 40 and 49 years old in good health and CMV-seronegative. As DNA, the CDR3 is TGTGCCAGCAGCTCAAGCCTCAGGTCCACAGATACGCAGTATTTT. Encoded protein: CASSSSLRSTDTQYF.